This T cell receptor beta chain was identified during a study of CD8+ T cells in alopecia areata. In the study overall: Oral tofacitinib, 5 to 10 mg twice daily, was given in an open-label trial.

It was from alopecia areata patients that lesional scalp punch biopsies and peripheral blood were collected. The authors sorted CD4+ and CD8+ T cells from PBMCs. RNA extraction was followed by reverse transcription into cDNA, which acted as the sequencing template. TCRdb's copy holds only in-frame clones and misses some; the assay was immunoSEQ multiplex PCR. The sample has 150,000 or so clones, approximately 48% seen once. V shed 3 bases and J shed 4 bases, with 10 bases lying between them. The CDR3 sequence is 14 residues long. Germline V gene lookup returns CDR1 LNHDA and CDR2 SQIVND (reference sequence).

This rearrangement joins TRBV19 to TRBJ2-1, with unresolved D. This sequence was found in a human donor with alopecia areata. Here the sequenced sample was CD8+ T cells sorted from blood, taken at week 0. CDR3: CASSIGQVYNEQFF. CDR3 in DNA: TGTGCCAGTAGTATTGGGCAGGTTTACAATGAGCAGTTCTTC.